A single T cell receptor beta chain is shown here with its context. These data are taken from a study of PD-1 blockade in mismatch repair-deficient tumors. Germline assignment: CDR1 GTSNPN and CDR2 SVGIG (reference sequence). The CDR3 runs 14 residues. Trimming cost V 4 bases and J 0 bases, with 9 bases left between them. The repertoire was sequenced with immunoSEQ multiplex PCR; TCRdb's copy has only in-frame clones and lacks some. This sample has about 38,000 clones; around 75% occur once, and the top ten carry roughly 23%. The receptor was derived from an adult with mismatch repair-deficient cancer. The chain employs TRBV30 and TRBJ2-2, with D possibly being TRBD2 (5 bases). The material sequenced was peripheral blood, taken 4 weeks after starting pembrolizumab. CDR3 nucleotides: TGTGCCTGGATTCGAGCGGCGAACACCGGGGAGCTGTTTTTT. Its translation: CAWIRAANTGELFF.